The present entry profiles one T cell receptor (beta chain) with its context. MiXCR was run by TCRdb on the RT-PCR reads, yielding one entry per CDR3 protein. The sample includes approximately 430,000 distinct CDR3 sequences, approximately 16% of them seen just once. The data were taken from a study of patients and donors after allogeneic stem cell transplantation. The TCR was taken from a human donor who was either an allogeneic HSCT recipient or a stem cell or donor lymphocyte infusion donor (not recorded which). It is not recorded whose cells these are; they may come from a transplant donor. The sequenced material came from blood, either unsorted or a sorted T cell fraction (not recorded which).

In DNA, the CDR3 is TGTGCCACCAGTGACCCGGGACAGGCCGGGGCCCCTTACAATGAGCAGTTCTTC. This codes for CATSDPGQAGAPYNEQFF. This rearrangement joins TRBV24-1 to TRBJ2-1; 8 bases line up with TRBD1. V trimming: 4 bases; J trimming: 4 bases; junction bases outside the gene matches: 14. Germline CDR1 is KGHDR and CDR2 is SFDVKD. The CDR3 runs to 18 residues.